This T cell receptor beta chain was identified in a study of beta chain features in type 1 diabetes. Whole-study context: On cell yields, gender and age, patients and healthy donors were similar. There were approximately 100,000,000 sorted cells examined across all samples.

The CDR3 contains 13 residues. The ends were cut back, 0 bases at V and 11 bases at J, with 9 bases in the middle. Per the germline V gene, CDR1 is SGDLS and CDR2 is YYNGEE. Findings of the study overall: Naive, central memory and regulatory TCRB repertoires appeared more similar among patients than healthy donors. Patients with type 1 diabetes showed fewer VDJ junction insertions and more deletions. In all four CD4+ subsets, TCRB CDR3 length was significantly, moderately reduced in type 1 diabetes.

A note on this clone: Its antigen remains unidentified.

Of the isolated RNA, all was reverse transcribed, and so the sequenced material was expressed TCRB transcripts. Repertoires were generated with immunoSEQ multiplex PCR, while TCRdb's copy carries only in-frame clones and drops some. Of 300,000 to 450,000 clones in the sample, around 10% were seen once. V is TRBV9 and J is TRBJ1-6, with D perhaps matching TRBD1 (5 bases). The origin of this receptor is a man aged 30 to 39 with type 1 diabetes. What was sequenced was central memory CD4+ T cells from blood. The CDR3 is CASSVVRGAPLHF. The CDR3 DNA is TGTGCCAGCAGCGTAGTGAGGGGCGCACCCCTCCACTTT. The variable domain in full, with the rest retrieved from reference TRBV9 and TRBJ1-6, is DSGVTQTPKHLITATGQRVTLRCSPRSGDLSVYWYQQSLDQGLQFLIQYYNGEERAKGNILERFSAQQFPDLHSELNLSSLELGDSALYFCASSVVRGAPLHFGNGTRLTVT.